The sequence of this T cell receptor beta chain was determined in a study of beta chain features in type 1 diabetes. About the study: Healthy donors and patients showed comparable age, gender and cell yields.

This clone was recorded a few times. Expressed TCRB transcripts were sequenced after all isolated RNA was converted to cDNA. The data were produced by immunoSEQ multiplex PCR, yet TCRdb's version contains in-frame clones alone and is incomplete. This sample yields hundreds of thousands of clones, of which approximately 9.9% are seen a single time; over 0.015% belongs to the top ten. V lost 7 bases to trimming and J lost 5 bases, with 12 bases between them. The germline V gene encodes CDR1 MDHEN and CDR2 SYDVKM. This CDR3 contains 13 residues. The receptor's source is a woman aged 30 to 39 in good health. V is TRBV28 and J is TRBJ2-4, with a tentative D call TRBD1 (6 bases). The sample was naive CD4+ T cells from blood. Here the CDR3 reads CASIKQGQNIQYF. CDR3 coding DNA: TGTGCCAGCATCAAACAGGGACAAAACATTCAGTACTTC.